This TCR beta chain came from a study of T cells in Graves' hyperthyroidism and ophthalmopathy. Over 18 months, lack of ophthalmopathy progression marked Graves' hyperthyroidism as stable. RNA transcripts were the template for amplifying TCR beta CDR3 regions. HTBI primers were the set used in a first-round RT-PCR of the TCR CDR3. TCRdb passed the multiplex PCR reads through MiXCR, listing each CDR3 protein once. The sample shows more than 500,000 distinct CDR3 sequences, 16% of them seen only once. Study-wide findings and caveats: Peripheral blood also featured most of the thyroid clonotypes expanded above 0.001. Ophthalmopathy stood apart from stable hyperthyroidism in a 13 V-J model.

Germline V gene sequence: CDR1 SGHVS, CDR2 FQNEAQ. CDR3 length: 18 residues. Trimming removed 5 bases from V and 0 bases from J, with 22 bases in between. Note on this clonotype: Its antigen is unidentified.

The V call is TRBV7-8, the J call TRBJ1-2, with D possibly TRBD1 on 6 matching bases. The sample taken for sequencing was blood. The receptor comes from a woman aged 25-40 years with Graves' hyperthyroidism. CDR3 sequence: CASSPHMTGVYSNYGYTF. The DNA of the CDR3 is TGTGCCAGCAGCCCCCATATGACAGGCGTATATTCTAACTATGGCTACACCTTC.